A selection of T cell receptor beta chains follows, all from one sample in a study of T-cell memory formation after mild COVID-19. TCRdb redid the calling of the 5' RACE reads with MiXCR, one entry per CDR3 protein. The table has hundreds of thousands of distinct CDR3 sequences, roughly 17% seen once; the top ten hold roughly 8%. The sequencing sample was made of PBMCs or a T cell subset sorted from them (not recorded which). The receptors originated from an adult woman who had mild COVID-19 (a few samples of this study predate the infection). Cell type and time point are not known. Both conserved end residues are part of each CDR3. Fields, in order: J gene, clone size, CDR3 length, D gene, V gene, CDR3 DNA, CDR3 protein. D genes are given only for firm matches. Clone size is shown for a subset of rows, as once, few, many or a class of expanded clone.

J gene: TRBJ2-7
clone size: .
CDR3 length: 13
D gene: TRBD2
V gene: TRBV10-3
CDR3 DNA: TGTGCCATCAGGGGGGGACTAGCCTACGAGCAGTACTTC
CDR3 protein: CAIRGGLAYEQYF

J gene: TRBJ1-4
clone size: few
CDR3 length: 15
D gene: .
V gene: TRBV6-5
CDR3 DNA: TGTGCCAGCAGCCGACCGGGCCTCTCGCCCGGAAAACTGTTTTTT
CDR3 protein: CASSRPGLSPGKLFF

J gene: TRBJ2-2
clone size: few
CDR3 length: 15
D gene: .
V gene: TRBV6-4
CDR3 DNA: TGTGCCAGCAGTGCTACTAGCCAGAACACCGGGGAGCTGTTTTTT
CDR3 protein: CASSATSQNTGELFF

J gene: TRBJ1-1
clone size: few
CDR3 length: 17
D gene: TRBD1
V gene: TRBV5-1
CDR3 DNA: TGCGCCAGCAGCTTGTCCCAGAGGGCAGGGGGAAACACTGAAGCTTTCTTT
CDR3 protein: CASSLSQRAGGNTEAFF

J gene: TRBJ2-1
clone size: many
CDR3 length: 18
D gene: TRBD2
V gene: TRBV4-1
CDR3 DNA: TGCGCCAGCAGCCAAGGACTAGCGGGGGGCAAAATCTACAATGAGCAGTTCTTC
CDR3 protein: CASSQGLAGGKIYNEQFF

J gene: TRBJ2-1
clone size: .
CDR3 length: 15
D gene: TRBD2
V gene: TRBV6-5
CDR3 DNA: TGTGCCAGCAGTTCCCTTGGGAGGGCCGCGAATGAGCAGTTCTTC
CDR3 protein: CASSSLGRAANEQFF

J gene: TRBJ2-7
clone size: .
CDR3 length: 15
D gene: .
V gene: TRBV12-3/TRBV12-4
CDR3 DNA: TGTGCCAGCACACCCAGCGGGTCGGGTAGTCAGGAGCAGTACTTC
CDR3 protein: CASTPSGSGSQEQYF

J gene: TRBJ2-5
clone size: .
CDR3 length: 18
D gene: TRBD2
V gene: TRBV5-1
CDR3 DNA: TGCGCCAGCAGCTTGGTACAAGGACTAGCCGGCTGGGGGGAGACCCAGTACTTC
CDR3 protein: CASSLVQGLAGWGETQYF

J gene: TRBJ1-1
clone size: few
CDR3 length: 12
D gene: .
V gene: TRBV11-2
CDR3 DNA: TGTGCCAGCAGTTTTTCGGACACTGAAGCTTTCTTT
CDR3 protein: CASSFSDTEAFF

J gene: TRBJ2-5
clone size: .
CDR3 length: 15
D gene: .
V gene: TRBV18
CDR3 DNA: TGTGCCAGCTCACCAGAGGACAGGGAGGGAGAGACCCAGTACTTC
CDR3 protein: CASSPEDREGETQYF

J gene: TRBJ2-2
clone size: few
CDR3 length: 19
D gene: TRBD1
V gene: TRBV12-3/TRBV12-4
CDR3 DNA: TGTGCCAGCAGTTTATTAGGGACAGCGCCCTCCACGAACACCGGGGAGCTGTTTTTT
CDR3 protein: CASSLLGTAPSTNTGELFF

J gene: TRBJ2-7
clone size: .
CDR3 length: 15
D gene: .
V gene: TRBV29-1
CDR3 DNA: TGCAGCGTGGAAACAGGGTCCAGCGCGACCGGCGAGCAGTACTTC
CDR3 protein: CSVETGSSATGEQYF

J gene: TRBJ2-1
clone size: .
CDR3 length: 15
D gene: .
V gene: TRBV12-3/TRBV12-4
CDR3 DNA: TGTGCCAGCAGCCGAGGCGGGACGGCCTACAATGAGCAGTTCTTC
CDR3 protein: CASSRGGTAYNEQFF

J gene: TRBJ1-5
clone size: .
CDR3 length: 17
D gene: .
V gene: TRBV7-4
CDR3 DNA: TGTGCCAGCAGCTTAGTTACAGAACCTTTTTTACCTCAGCCCCAGCATTTT
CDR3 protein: CASSLVTEPFLPQPQHF

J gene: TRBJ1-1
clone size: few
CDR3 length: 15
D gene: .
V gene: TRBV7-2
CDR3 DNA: TGTGCCAGCAGCTTATTGGGGCTGAGGAACACTGAAGCTTTCTTT
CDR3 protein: CASSLLGLRNTEAFF

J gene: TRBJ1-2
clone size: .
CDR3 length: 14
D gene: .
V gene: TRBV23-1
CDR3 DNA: TGCGCCAGCACCCCTCCGACAGGCAACTATGGCTACACCTTC
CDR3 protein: CASTPPTGNYGYTF

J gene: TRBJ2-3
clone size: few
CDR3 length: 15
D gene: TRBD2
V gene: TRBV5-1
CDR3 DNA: TGCGCCTGCGTAGCGGGGGAAATTAGCACAGATACGCAGTATTTT
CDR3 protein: CACVAGEISTDTQYF

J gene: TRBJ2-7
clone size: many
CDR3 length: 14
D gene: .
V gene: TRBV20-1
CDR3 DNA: TGCAGTGCTAGAGGTCGTATCAGGGTAGACGAGCAGTACTTC
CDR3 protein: CSARGRIRVDEQYF

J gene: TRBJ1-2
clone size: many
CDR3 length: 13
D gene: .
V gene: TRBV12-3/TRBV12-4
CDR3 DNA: TGTGCCAGCAGCCGGGACCGCTCCTATGGCTACACCTTC
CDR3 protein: CASSRDRSYGYTF

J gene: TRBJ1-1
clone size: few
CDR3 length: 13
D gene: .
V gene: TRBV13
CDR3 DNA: TGTGCCAGCAGCCCCGGGCGATTAGCTGAAGCTTTCTTT
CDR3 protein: CASSPGRLAEAFF

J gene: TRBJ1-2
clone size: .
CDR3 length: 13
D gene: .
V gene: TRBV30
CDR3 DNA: TGTGCCTGGAGTGTCCAGGGGCCATATGGCTACACCTTC
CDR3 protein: CAWSVQGPYGYTF

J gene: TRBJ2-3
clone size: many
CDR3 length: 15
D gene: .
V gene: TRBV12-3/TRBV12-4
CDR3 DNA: TGTGCCAGCAGTTTGTTCCAGGCGGGAACAGATACGCAGTATTTT
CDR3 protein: CASSLFQAGTDTQYF